These 30 T cell receptor beta chains were sequenced from one sample in a study of T cell changes during pregnancy in multiple sclerosis. Repertoires were generated with immunoSEQ multiplex PCR, while TCRdb's copy carries only in-frame clones and drops some. The data contain over 20,000 clones, about 90% of them seen just once; the ten biggest clones take up roughly 5%. Sequenced material: CD8+ T cells from peripheral blood mononuclear cells, taken in the second trimester of pregnancy. The receptors were sampled from a female donor in good health, enrolled as a control in a pregnancy study.

The CDR3 is CASSLPVPGGDGYEQYF. CDR3 nucleotide sequence: TGTGCCAGCAGCTTACCCGTACCAGGGGGCGATGGGTACGAGCAGTACTTC. The V and J genes are TRBV7-9 and TRBJ2-7, with 8 bases identical to TRBD1. V shed 2 bases and J 4 bases; nucleotides not matched to a gene: 13. The CDR3 is 17 amino acids. Germline V lookup: CDR1 SEHNR, CDR2 FQNEAQ (reference sequence).

In DNA, the CDR3 is TGTGCCAGCTCACGCGGGACTAGATCCTCCTACGAGCAGTACTTC. Its protein product is CASSRGTRSSYEQYF. This rearrangement joins TRBV18 to TRBJ2-7; 8 bases map to TRBD2. The CDR3 spans 15 residues. V dropped 4 bases and J dropped 0; count of bases not matched to a gene: 5. Germline CDR1 reads KGHSH; CDR2 reads LQKENI.

The chain combines TRBV14 with TRBJ2-7; D uncertain. V lost 3 bases and J 7 bases, leaving 13 bases between the germline ends. In germline, CDR1 is SGHDN, CDR2 FVKESK. The CDR3 has 13 amino acids. For the CDR3, the DNA is TGTGCCAGCAGCCAGATGGTCACTTGGGAGCAGTACTTC. Its protein is CASSQMVTWEQYF.

This clone was recorded a few times. The chain combines TRBV29-1 with TRBJ1-2, with D unclear. Germline V gene lookup returns CDR1 SQVTM and CDR2 ANQGSEA. The CDR3 spans 14 residues. V shed 3 bases and J shed 6 bases, with 17 bases lying between them. Written as DNA, the CDR3 is TGCAGCGTTGACCTTAGTCAGGATGTACATGGCTACACCTTC. Amino acid sequence: CSVDLSQDVHGYTF.

Only one count was recorded for this clone. The rearrangement uses TRBV19 and TRBJ1-1; TRBD1 is a possible D gene (5 bases). There are 12 residues in the CDR3. Germline V gene sequence: CDR1 LNHDA, CDR2 SQIVND (reference sequence). Trimming removed 8 bases from V and 5 bases from J, with 12 bases in between. As DNA, the CDR3 is TGTGCCAGTGGGACTGACGTGACTGAAGCTTTCTTT. It specifies CASGTDVTEAFF.

The CDR3 sequence: CAWSVRPSGYYEQYF. CDR3 DNA: TGTGCCTGGAGTGTACGGCCTAGCGGTTATTACGAGCAGTACTTC. The chain links TRBV30 to TRBJ2-7; TRBD2 matches 7 bases. This CDR3 is 15 amino acids long. Germline CDR1 reads GTSNPN; CDR2 reads SVGIG (reference sequence). The trim removed 0 bases at V and 4 bases at J, leaving 9 bases unmatched.

The V call is TRBV4-1, the J call TRBJ1-1, with D perhaps matching TRBD1 (6 bases). V was cut by 6 bases and J by 1 base, with 9 bases left in between. The CDR3 consists of 13 residues. The germline V gene has CDR1 MGHRA and CDR2 YSYEKL. CDR3 coding DNA: TGCGCCAGCAGTCGGACAGCGAACACTGAAGCTTTCTTT. It translates to CASSRTANTEAFF.

This clone was found once. The rearrangement links TRBV9 to TRBJ2-3, with D possibly TRBD2 on 6 matching bases. This CDR3 contains 15 residues. The germline CDR1 and CDR2 sequences are SGDLS and YYNGEE. V was trimmed by 6 bases and J by 2 bases, leaving 16 bases between them. Here the CDR3 DNA reads TGTGCCAGCACCCCGGAGGGGCAGCACACAGATACGCAGTATTTT. Protein: CASTPEGQHTDTQYF.

This clone was detected a few times. CDR3 DNA: TGTGCCAGCAGCCCGAGGACAGGGCCAGGCAATTCACCCCTCCACTTT. Its translation is CASSPRTGPGNSPLHF. The J gene is TRBJ1-6, the V gene TRBV13; 8 bases are a match to TRBD1. Germline V gives CDR1 PRHDT, CDR2 FYEKMQ (reference sequence). The CDR3 loop spans 16 amino acids. After removal of 5 bases from V and 7 bases from J, the junction contained 10 bases not matched to a gene.

This clone was picked up a small number of times. V usage is TRBV21-1 and J usage is TRBJ2-7; the table's D gene call, TRBD1, was not cross checked with the DNA. TRBV21-1 is described as a pseudogene. The CDR3 runs to 16 residues. In DNA form, the CDR3 reads TGTGCCAGCAGCAAAGCCGGGACAGGTTCCTCCTACGAGCAGTACTTC. Protein: CASSKAGTGSSYEQYF.

The chain is built from TRBV27 and TRBJ2-2; 9 bases are a match to TRBD2. CDR1 and CDR2 from the germline V gene are MNHEY and SMNVEV (reference sequence). V dropped 6 bases and J dropped 3; count of bases not matched to a gene: 8. There are 16 residues in the CDR3. CDR3 nucleotides: TGTGCCAGCAGATCGGGCGGGGGGGTCTACACCGGGGAGCTGTTTTTT. It yields the protein CASRSGGGVYTGELFF.

V gene TRBV7-8 combines with J gene TRBJ1-1; D gene uncertain. Trimming pared 1 base from V and 4 bases from J, leaving 10 bases between. The CDR3 contains 14 residues. From germline, CDR1 is SGHVS and CDR2 FQNEAQ. The CDR3 DNA reads TGTGCCAGCAGCTTAGAGGTCGAGGGCACTGAAGCTTTCTTT. Its protein product is CASSLEVEGTEAFF.

J is TRBJ2-5 and V is TRBV28, with a weak D call TRBD1 (5 bases). Germline CDR1 is MDHEN and CDR2 is SYDVKM. V dropped 6 bases and J dropped 1 base, with 9 bases sitting between them. There are 13 residues in the CDR3. CDR3 protein: CASRTGPQETQYF. The DNA for the CDR3 is TGTGCCAGCAGAACAGGTCCCCAAGAGACCCAGTACTTC.

Details on this clone: Sequence at one end of the junction differs from germline and may be a read error. The chain carries TRBV9 and TRBJ2-2; TRBD2 matches at 15 bases. This CDR3 spans 18 amino acids. Germline CDR1 SGDLS, CDR2 YYNGEE. CDR3 in amino acids: CASSVEGTSGRNPGELFF. Written as DNA, the CDR3 is TGTGCCAGCAGCGTAGAGGGGACTAGCGGGAGGAACCCCGGGGAGCTGTTTTTT.

This clone was seen once. This rearrangement joins TRBV28 to TRBJ2-7; 8 nucleotides agree with TRBD1. V was clipped by 7 bases and J by 5 bases; unmatched bases: 10. Germline loops: CDR1 MDHEN, CDR2 SYDVKM. This CDR3 has 14 amino acids. The CDR3 spells CASNPTGEGHEQYF. The CDR3 nucleotides are TGTGCCAGCAACCCGACAGGGGAAGGGCACGAGCAGTACTTC.

This clone appeared a few times. The chain links TRBV19 to TRBJ2-1; 7 positions agree with TRBD2. J lost 1 base, V lost 4 bases, and 4 bases had no gene match. The CDR3 is made up of 15 amino acids. Germline assignment: CDR1 LNHDA and CDR2 SQIVND (reference sequence). CDR3 bases: TGTGCCAGTAGTAGCGGGAGCGTATCCTACAATGAGCAGTTCTTC. This sequence encodes CASSSGSVSYNEQFF.

This chain links TRBV7-9 with TRBJ1-2, with 7 bases aligning to TRBD1. Trimming cost V 3 bases and J 4 bases; bases outside gene matches: 8. CDR3 length: 15 residues. The V gene's germline CDR1 is SEHNR and CDR2 FQNEAQ (reference sequence). The CDR3 DNA follows: TGTGCCAGCAGCTTCACAGGGGTGGCGGCCTATGGCTACACCTTC. It encodes CASSFTGVAAYGYTF.

The CDR3 sequence is CASTSGAENSPLHF. CDR3 DNA sequence: TGTGCCAGCACCAGTGGGGCAGAGAATTCACCCCTCCACTTT. This chain connects TRBV9 to TRBJ1-6; D perhaps matches TRBD1 (5 bases). From germline, CDR1 is SGDLS and CDR2 YYNGEE. Trimming took off 6 bases at V and 7 bases at J, with 14 bases between the two ends. The CDR3 has 14 residues.

The V and J genes are TRBV4-2 and TRBJ2-2; D possibly corresponds to TRBD2 (7 bases). CDR1 is LGHNA and CDR2 is YNFKEQ in the germline V gene. V gave up 4 bases and J gave up 4 bases, with 16 bases separating them. The CDR3 length is 16 residues. The CDR3 DNA sequence: TGTGCCAGCAGCCTGCTTGAGGGGGGGGGCACCGGGGAGCTGTTTTTT. It codes for CASSLLEGGGTGELFF.

The gene calls are TRBV6-4 and TRBJ1-1; D call uncertain. With 5 bases removed from V and 1 base from J, the gap between germline ends came to 8 bases. This CDR3 region has 13 residues. From germline, CDR1 is MRHNA and CDR2 SNTAGT. CDR3 protein: CASSRTANTEAFF. Written as DNA, the CDR3 is TGTGCCAGCAGTCGCACAGCGAACACTGAAGCTTTCTTT.

This rearrangement joins TRBV5-6 to TRBJ2-1; D is unresolved. Germline V gives CDR1 SGHDT, CDR2 YYEEEE. The CDR3 loop spans 12 amino acids. V was trimmed by 4 bases and J by 15 bases, leaving 17 bases between them. Here the CDR3 reads CASSLPPNPGFF. The CDR3 DNA sequence: TGTGCCAGCAGCCTCCCCCCAAACCCGGGGTTCTTC.

V usage is TRBV4-3 and J usage is TRBJ1-2; no definite D call. Between the trimmed V and J ends, which lost 1 base and 8 bases, there was a span of 11 bases. CDR1 LGHNA and CDR2 YSLEER come from the germline V gene. CDR3 length: 13 amino acids. The chain's CDR3 is CASSQAAGKGYTF. In DNA, the CDR3 is TGCGCCAGCAGCCAAGCGGCGGGTAAGGGCTACACCTTC.

The gene calls are TRBV5-6 and TRBJ2-7; 8 positions match TRBD1. The CDR3 covers 15 residues. J lost 4 bases, V lost 4 bases, and 10 bases had no gene match. Germline V gives CDR1 SGHDT, CDR2 YYEEEE. CDR3 region: CASSIGQGTRYEQYF. The CDR3 DNA follows: TGTGCCAGCAGCATAGGACAGGGAACGCGGTACGAGCAGTACTTC. Filled out from reference TRBV5-6 and TRBJ2-7, the complete variable domain reads DAGVTQSPTHLIKTRGQQVTLRCSPKSGHDTVSWYQQALGQGPQFIFQYYEEEERQRGNFPDRFSGHQFPNYSSELNVNALLLGDSALYLCASSIGQGTRYEQYFGPGTRLTVT.

The chain employs TRBV7-3 and TRBJ2-1; 9 bases align to TRBD2. The junction had 3 bases not matched to a gene; V was cut back by 1 base and J by 8 bases. The CDR3 sequence is 14 residues long. Germline CDR1 and CDR2: SGHTA and FQGTGA. Written as DNA, the CDR3 is TGTGCCAGCAGCTTAAAGGGACTAGCTGATGAGCAGTTCTTC. Its protein is CASSLKGLADEQFF. Filled out from reference TRBV7-3 and TRBJ2-1, the complete variable domain reads GAGVSQTPSNKVTEKGKYVELRCDPISGHTALYWYRQSLGQGPEFLIYFQGTGAADDSGLPNDRFFAVRPEGSVSTLKIQRTERGDSAVYLCASSLKGLADEQFFGPGTRLTVL.

The CDR3 reads CASSEVAVEQFF. The CDR3 nucleotides read TGTGCCAGCAGTGAGGTAGCCGTTGAGCAGTTCTTC. This chain joins TRBV2 and TRBJ2-1; D remains unclear. Trimming cost V 3 bases and J 9 bases, with 9 bases left between them. CDR3 size: 12 residues. Germline CDR1 SNHLY, CDR2 FYNNEI.

By sample share, this clone is medium-sized. The chain has TRBV4-2 and TRBJ2-7, with 7 bases that match TRBD2. V shed 1 base and J 2 bases; nucleotides not matched to a gene: 5. Germline V gene sequence: CDR1 LGHNA, CDR2 YNFKEQ. The CDR3 is 15 residues long. The CDR3 DNA follows: TGTGCCAGCAGCCAAGTAAGCGGGGCCACCTACGAGCAGTACTTC. Its protein product is CASSQVSGATYEQYF.

V is TRBV4-1 and J is TRBJ2-7; the match to TRBD2 covers 13 bases. CDR3 length equals 16 residues. After removal of 1 base from V and 4 bases from J, the junction contained 4 bases not matched to a gene. Germline V lookup: CDR1 MGHRA, CDR2 YSYEKL. The CDR3: CASSQVGTSGEYEQYF. The CDR3, as DNA: TGCGCCAGCAGCCAAGTCGGGACTAGCGGGGAGTACGAGCAGTACTTC.

V usage is TRBV6-1 and J usage is TRBJ1-2, with 9 nucleotides matching TRBD1. This CDR3 is built from 15 residues. Germline trimming cut 2 bases from V and 8 bases from J; bases unmatched to any gene: 9. Germline V gene sequence: CDR1 MNHNS, CDR2 SASEGT. The CDR3 DNA reads TGTGCCAGCAGTGAAAGGGGACAGGGATTTTGGGGCTACACCTTC. Translated: CASSERGQGFWGYTF.

This clone has a handful of counts. The chain recombines TRBV19 with TRBJ1-6, with TRBD1 matching 7 bases. CDR1 is LNHDA and CDR2 is SQIVND in the germline V gene (reference sequence). V shed 4 bases, J shed 8 bases, and the junction held 8 bases outside the gene matches. The CDR3 sequence is 15 residues long. The CDR3 DNA reads as TGTGCCAGTAGTACCCTAACGGGACAGTATTCACCCCTCCACTTT. It encodes CASSTLTGQYSPLHF.

The chain joins TRBV28 to TRBJ2-1; 13 positions match TRBD2. Germline assignment: CDR1 MDHEN and CDR2 SYDVKM. Trimming removed 6 bases from V and 7 bases from J; junction bases left unmatched: 3. The CDR3 consists of 14 residues. The CDR3 sequence: CASRLAGGPNEQFF. CDR3 sequence (DNA): TGTGCCAGCAGACTAGCGGGAGGGCCTAATGAGCAGTTCTTC.